The subject of this entry is one T cell receptor beta chain. Authors' data handling: Reference gene primer amplification yielded estimated nucleated cell counts. Method: immunoSEQ multiplex PCR; TCRdb's copy keeps in-frame clones and lacks some. The DNA was the basis for D and trimming; V, J and clone size are from that table. This table has tens of thousands of clones, more than 70% appearing once. The entry originates in a study of blood T cell repertoires in COVID-19. Study at large: Donors in the United States, Italy and Spain gave samples during acute or convalescent COVID-19. T cells, B-cell-depleted T cells, or PBMCs provided the cDNA or gDNA that served as material.

The CDR3 contains 14 residues. Germline CDR1 SQVTM, CDR2 ANQGSEA. The V end lost 6 bases, the J end lost 3 bases, and 17 bases lay between the germline ends. This sequence originates from a human donor with acute or convalescent COVID-19. The donor label of this sample is uncertain. V and J are TRBV29-1 and TRBJ1-1; D uncertain. Sequenced material: peripheral blood. The CDR3 is CSVRSPRSYTEAFF. CDR3 bases: TGCAGCGTCCGCTCTCCTCGCAGTTACACTGAAGCTTTCTTT.